This T cell receptor (beta chain) was captured in a study of blood T cell repertoires in COVID-19. At the level of the study: Some COVID-19 samples were acute and others convalescent; all came from the United States, Italy and Spain. T cells, B-cell-depleted T cells, or PBMCs provided the cDNA or gDNA that served as material.

Followed longitudinally, the Seattle patients had been enrolled during active infection. The CDR3 is 15 amino acids. Germline V CDR1 and CDR2: SGHTA, FQGNSA. V was clipped by 1 base and J by 6 bases, with 13 bases between them. As processed by the authors: Nucleated cell number was recorded as an estimate derived from reference gene primer amplification. The protocol was immunoSEQ multiplex PCR, while the TCRdb copy is restricted to in-frame clones and leaves out a portion. V and J calls and clone size come straight from that table; D and trimming were deduced from the DNA. This sample carries some 190,000 clones, approximately 81% of them seen once, and the ten largest clones take 18%.

The TCR comes from a person in their 70s with COVID-19, enrolled during active disease. The chain carries TRBV7-2 and TRBJ1-5, with TRBD1 as a possible D gene (5 bases). The source material was peripheral blood. CDR3 sequence (DNA): TGTGCCAGCAGCTTAGGGGCGGGGGGTGGTCAGCCCCAGCATTTT. Translated: CASSLGAGGGQPQHF. Full variable domain (remainder filled in from reference TRBV7-2 and TRBJ1-5): GAGVSQSPSNKVTEKGKDVELRCDPISGHTALYWYRQSLGQGLEFLIYFQGNSAPDKSGLPSDRFSAERTGGSVSTLTIQRTQQEDSAVYLCASSLGAGGGQPQHFGDGTRLSIL.